A single sample gave rise to the 19 T cell receptor beta chains below, sequenced in a study of shared clonotypes between healthy human individuals. The protocol was immunoSEQ multiplex PCR, while the TCRdb copy is restricted to in-frame clones and leaves out a portion. The repertoire has about 2.4 million clones, roughly 93% of them found once; the top ten carry approximately 0.36%. Sequenced input: naive CD4+ T cells from PBMCs. Specified subset: CD45RA+ positively selected. The receptors stem from a man younger than 35 in good health. Some clones in this sample may be carry-over from other donors' samples.

This clone was observed a single time. The rearrangement joins TRBV5-4 to TRBJ1-2, with 7 bases identical to TRBD1. This CDR3 spans 14 amino acids. The J segment lost 6 bases and the V segment lost 2 bases, leaving 7 bases of the junction unmatched. Germline CDR1 reads SGHNT; CDR2 reads YYREEE (reference sequence). CDR3 DNA: TGTGCCAGCAGCTTTGACAGGGCTGGGGATGGCTACACCTTC. Amino acids: CASSFDRAGDGYTF.

The chain has TRBV7-9 and TRBJ2-7; TRBD2 matches 11 bases. After removal of 5 bases from V and 4 bases from J, the junction contained 10 bases not matched to a gene. The CDR3 has 16 amino acids. CDR1 and CDR2 from the germline V gene are SEHNR and FQNEAQ (reference sequence). CDR3: CASSRSRLAGIYEQYF. The CDR3 nucleotides read TGTGCCAGCAGCCGGAGCCGACTAGCGGGGATATACGAGCAGTACTTC. Full variable domain (remainder filled in from reference TRBV7-9 and TRBJ2-7): DTGVSQNPRHKITKRGQNVTFRCDPISEHNRLYWYRQTLGQGPEFLTYFQNEAQLEKSRLLSDRFSAERPKGSFSTLEIQRTEQGDSAMYLCASSRSRLAGIYEQYFGPGTRLTVT.

Turning to this clone: The same CDR3 can be traced to other DNA sequences in this sample. The V and J genes are TRBV2 and TRBJ1-5; the D is unclear. Germline loops: CDR1 SNHLY, CDR2 FYNNEI. The V gene lost 1 base and the J gene lost 2 bases, with 6 bases spanning the gap. The CDR3 runs to 14 residues. CDR3 sequence (DNA): TGTGCCAGCAGTGAAGTGGGTCGCAATCAGCCCCAGCATTTT. Protein sequence: CASSEVGRNQPQHF.

The chain is built from TRBV6-4 and TRBJ2-6; D might be TRBD1 (6 bases). The germline V gene has CDR1 MRHNA and CDR2 SNTAGT. This CDR3 contains 15 residues. The ends were cut back, 6 bases at V and 2 bases at J, with 11 bases in the middle. The DNA of the CDR3 is TGTGCCAGCAGCCAACAGGGCCCTGGGGCCAACGTCCTGACTTTC. This gives the protein CASSQQGPGANVLTF.

The chain carries TRBV7-2 and TRBJ2-5; possibly TRBD1 for D (6 bases). The V end lost 5 bases, the J end lost 2 bases, and 15 bases lay between the germline ends. CDR3 length: 15 residues. Per germline, CDR1 SGHTA and CDR2 FQGNSA. The CDR3 protein is CASSVLGGRQETQYF. The CDR3 bases are TGTGCCAGCAGCGTACTAGGGGGACGGCAAGAGACCCAGTACTTC.

The CDR3 sequence: CASSIIRAVGNQPQHF. The CDR3 DNA sequence: TGTGCCAGTAGTATAATTAGGGCGGTCGGCAATCAGCCCCAGCATTTT. The chain employs TRBV19 and TRBJ1-5; D is unclear. There are 16 residues in the CDR3. The germline V and J ends were trimmed by 2 bases and 2 bases, with 13 bases remaining between them. CDR1 and CDR2 (germline): LNHDA, SQIVND (reference sequence).

The rearrangement links TRBV28 to TRBJ2-7, with D possibly TRBD2 on 6 matching bases. Germline-derived CDR1 and CDR2 are MDHEN and SYDVKM. The germline V and J ends were trimmed by 4 bases and 3 bases, with 16 bases remaining between them. This CDR3 comprises 15 residues. CDR3 protein: CASSSRAVGGYEQYF. The DNA of the CDR3 is TGTGCCAGCAGTTCCCGGGCGGTGGGGGGCTACGAGCAGTACTTC.

This clone was found once. The chain joins TRBV19 to TRBJ2-7; D may be TRBD2 (5 bases). Trimming cost V 7 bases and J 1 base, with 11 bases left between them. Germline CDR1 reads LNHDA; CDR2 reads SQIVND (reference sequence). This CDR3 spans 13 amino acids. The CDR3 here is CASTGSPSYEQYF. The CDR3 nucleotides are TGTGCCAGTACGGGATCACCATCCTACGAGCAGTACTTC.

Remarks on this clone: Within the sample, other DNA sequences also encode this same CDR3. The V gene is TRBV6-5, the J gene TRBJ2-6; D gene unclear. V was cut by 6 bases and J by 2 bases, with 2 bases left in between. This CDR3 comprises 12 residues. CDR1 is MNHEY, CDR2 SVGAGI, per germline. The CDR3 DNA reads TGTGCCAGCAGCCCTGGGGCCAACGTCCTGACTTTC. Protein sequence: CASSPGANVLTF.

The rearrangement links TRBV7-2 to TRBJ2-3, with TRBD1 matching over 10 bases. Trimming at V came to 4 bases and at J to 2 bases, leaving 6 bases not matched to a gene. The CDR3 totals 16 residues. The germline V gene has CDR1 SGHTA and CDR2 FQGNSA. The CDR3 loop reads CASSYGTGAVTDTQYF. CDR3 DNA sequence: TGTGCCAGCAGCTACGGGACAGGGGCGGTCACAGATACGCAGTATTTT.

This clone was found a few times. J is TRBJ1-1 and V is TRBV18, with a possible D match to TRBD1 (5 bases). Trimming stripped 5 bases from V and 1 base from J, with 8 bases between. CDR1 KGHSH and CDR2 LQKENI come from the germline V gene. There are 13 residues in the CDR3. The CDR3 spells CASSATGNTEAFF. DNA of the CDR3: TGTGCCAGCTCAGCCACAGGGAACACTGAAGCTTTCTTT.

Note on this clone: The identical CDR3 is also encoded by other nucleotide sequences in the sample. V gene TRBV5-1 combines with J gene TRBJ2-3; D remains unclear. The germline V gene encodes CDR1 SGHRS and CDR2 YFSETQ. The V end lost 0 bases, the J end lost 2 bases, and 10 bases lay between the germline ends. The CDR3 has 15 residues. CDR3 DNA: TGCGCCAGCAGCTTGGCCGAAGGATACACAGATACGCAGTATTTT. It specifies CASSLAEGYTDTQYF.

The V call is TRBV25-1, the J call TRBJ2-1; perhaps TRBD2 as D (5 bases). V lost 3 bases and J lost 10, with 13 bases in between. Germline CDR1 MGHDK, CDR2 SYGVNS. CDR3 length: 13 amino acids. This CDR3 reads CASSDRGRQEQFF. The DNA for the CDR3 is TGTGCCAGCAGTGACCGGGGTAGGCAAGAGCAGTTCTTC. Full variable domain (outside the CDR3, taken from reference TRBV25-1 and TRBJ2-1): EADIYQTPRYLVIGTGKKITLECSQTMGHDKMYWYQQDPGMELHLIHYSYGVNSTEKGDLSSESTVSRIRTEHFPLTLESARPSHTSQYLCASSDRGRQEQFFGPGTRLTVL.

The chain couples TRBV5-1 to TRBJ2-7; 9 positions agree with TRBD2. Germline V gives CDR1 SGHRS, CDR2 YFSETQ. The CDR3 spans 17 residues. The J segment lost 5 bases and the V segment lost 1 base, leaving 13 bases of the junction unmatched. In DNA form, the CDR3 reads TGCGCCAGCAGCTTGTTGGTTTGGCGGGAGGGCCAGAACGAGCAGTACTTC. This sequence encodes CASSLLVWREGQNEQYF.

The chain joins TRBV7-9 to TRBJ1-2, with TRBD1 identical over 7 bases. V dropped 1 base and J dropped 4; count of bases not matched to a gene: 3. Per the germline V gene, CDR1 is SEHNR and CDR2 is FQNEAQ (reference sequence). This CDR3 is 14 amino acids long. CDR3 DNA: TGTGCCAGCAGCTTAGAGGGGACAGCCTATGGCTACACCTTC. Translated, it gives CASSLEGTAYGYTF.

For this clone: Other DNA sequences in this sample translate to the same CDR3. The genes are TRBV28 and TRBJ2-7; D possibly corresponds to TRBD2 (5 bases). The CDR3 is 14 residues long. CDR1 is MDHEN, CDR2 SYDVKM, per germline. Trimming cost V 6 bases and J 2 bases, with 14 bases left between them. CDR3 sequence (DNA): TGTGCCAGCAGCCTCTCGGGGTTAACCTACGAGCAGTACTTC. Translation: CASSLSGLTYEQYF.

The chain uses TRBV18 and TRBJ2-7, with 9 nucleotides matching TRBD2. Germline V CDR1 and CDR2: KGHSH, LQKENI. CDR3 length equals 17 residues. V trimming: 2 bases; J trimming: 1 base; junction bases outside the gene matches: 9. CDR3 amino acids: CASSPKQVAGASYEQYF. CDR3 nucleotide sequence: TGTGCCAGCTCACCAAAACAGGTAGCGGGGGCTTCCTACGAGCAGTACTTC. Full variable domain (remainder filled in from reference TRBV18 and TRBJ2-7): NAGVMQNPRHLVRRRGQEARLRCSPMKGHSHVYWYRQLPEEGLKFMVYLQKENIIDESGMPKERFSAEFPKEGPSILRIQQVVRGDSAAYFCASSPKQVAGASYEQYFGPGTRLTVT.

The chain couples TRBV2 to TRBJ1-2; D not resolved. There are 13 residues in the CDR3. Per germline, CDR1 SNHLY and CDR2 FYNNEI. The V end was cut by 9 bases, the J end by 0 bases, with 11 bases between. Here the CDR3 DNA reads TGTGCCAGTTCCGAGGGTCCTAACTATGGCTACACCTTC. Its protein product is CASSEGPNYGYTF.

This chain links TRBV28 with TRBJ1-4; D might be TRBD1 (6 bases). CDR3 length equals 15 residues. Germline V lookup: CDR1 MDHEN, CDR2 SYDVKM. Trimming left V 7 bases short and J 7 bases short, with 19 bases between. The CDR3 DNA is TGTGCCAGCACCCCCCCGGGGGCTAGGGGTGAAAAACTGTTTTTT. It yields the protein CASTPPGARGEKLFF.